The table lists the clone carrying this TCR beta chain with many counts. The source of the sample is a study of read filtering for tumor transcriptome and immune sequencing. Molecular barcoded adaptors covering alpha/delta and beta/gamma chains were used on roughly 400 ng RNA. From the reads, TCRdb called clonotypes with MiXCR, one entry per CDR3 protein. The sample has 55,000 to 60,000 distinct CDR3 sequences, 9% to 15% seen once. CDR1 and CDR2 (germline): SGHTA, FQGTGA. With V trimmed by 5 bases and J by 3 bases, 12 bases remained unmatched. The CDR3 is 17 amino acids. The sample taken for sequencing was a population of CD138-negative cells sorted from bone marrow. The source of this sequence is a donor older than 35 with multiple myeloma. The chain couples TRBV7-3 to TRBJ1-1; 10 nucleotides agree with TRBD1. CDR3 DNA: TGTGCCAGCAGCCCAAGGACAGGGGGTGGGGAATACACTGAAGCTTTCTTT. Translated: CASSPRTGGGEYTEAFF.